Here is one T cell receptor (beta chain) with its context. Its specificity is unknown. V lost 5 bases and J 4 bases, leaving 14 bases between the germline ends. This CDR3 comprises 14 residues. Germline V gene sequence: CDR1 SGHTA, CDR2 FQGNSA. Researchers built TCR beta libraries using quantitative 5'-RACE with molecular barcodes. TCRdb called the 5' RACE reads again in MiXCR, with one record for every CDR3 protein. The repertoire includes about 540,000 distinct CDR3 sequences, roughly 13% of them detected once, and under 7.5% sits in the top ten. This sample was taken from a study of CD8 T cells in ankylosing spondylitis. Regarding the study as a whole: Certain motif variants had earlier been reported in reactive arthritis synovial fluid and blood. Blood from ankylosing spondylitis patients appeared to carry a characteristic roughly eight-variant TCR beta motif.

This chain connects TRBV7-2 to TRBJ1-1; D possibly corresponds to TRBD1 (5 bases). This receptor was identified in a male donor with ankylosing spondylitis. The sequenced material came from blood, either unsorted or a sorted T cell fraction (not recorded which). This chain's CDR3 is CASSRQRLGTEAFF. As DNA, the CDR3 is TGTGCCAGCAGCAGACAGCGGCTAGGCACTGAAGCTTTCTTT.